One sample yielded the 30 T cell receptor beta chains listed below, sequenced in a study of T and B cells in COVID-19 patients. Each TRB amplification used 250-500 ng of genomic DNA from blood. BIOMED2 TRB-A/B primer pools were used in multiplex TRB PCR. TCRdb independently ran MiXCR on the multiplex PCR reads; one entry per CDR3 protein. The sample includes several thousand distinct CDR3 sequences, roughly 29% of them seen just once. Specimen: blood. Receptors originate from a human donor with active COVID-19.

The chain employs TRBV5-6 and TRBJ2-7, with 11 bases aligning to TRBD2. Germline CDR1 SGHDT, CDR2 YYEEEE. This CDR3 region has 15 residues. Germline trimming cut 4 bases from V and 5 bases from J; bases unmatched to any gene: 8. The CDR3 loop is CASSRIAGGPDEQYF. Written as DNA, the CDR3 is TGTGCCAGCAGCCGAATAGCGGGGGGGCCGGACGAGCAGTACTTC. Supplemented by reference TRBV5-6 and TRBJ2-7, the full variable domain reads DAGVTQSPTHLIKTRGQQVTLRCSPKSGHDTVSWYQQALGQGPQFIFQYYEEEERQRGNFPDRFSGHQFPNYSSELNVNALLLGDSALYLCASSRIAGGPDEQYFGPGTRLTVT.

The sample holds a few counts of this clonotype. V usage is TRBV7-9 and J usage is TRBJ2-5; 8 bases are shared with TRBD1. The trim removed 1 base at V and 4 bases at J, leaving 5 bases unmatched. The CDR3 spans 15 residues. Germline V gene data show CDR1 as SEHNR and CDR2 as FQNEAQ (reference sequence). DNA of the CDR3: TGTGCCAGCAGCTTAGTGGCAGGGGGCAGAGAGACCCAGTACTTC. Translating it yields CASSLVAGGRETQYF.

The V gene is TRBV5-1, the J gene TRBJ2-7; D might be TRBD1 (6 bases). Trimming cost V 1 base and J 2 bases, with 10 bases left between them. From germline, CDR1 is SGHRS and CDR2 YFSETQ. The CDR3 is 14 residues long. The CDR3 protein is CASSLTGQAYEQYF. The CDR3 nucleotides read TGCGCCAGCAGCTTGACGGGACAAGCCTACGAGCAGTACTTC.

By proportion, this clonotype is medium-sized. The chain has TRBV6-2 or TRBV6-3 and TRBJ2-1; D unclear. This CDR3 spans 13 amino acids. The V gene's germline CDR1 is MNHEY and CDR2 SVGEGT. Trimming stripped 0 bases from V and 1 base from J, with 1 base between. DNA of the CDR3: TGTGCCAGCAGTTACTCGTCCTACAATGAGCAGTTCTTC. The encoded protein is CASSYSSYNEQFF.

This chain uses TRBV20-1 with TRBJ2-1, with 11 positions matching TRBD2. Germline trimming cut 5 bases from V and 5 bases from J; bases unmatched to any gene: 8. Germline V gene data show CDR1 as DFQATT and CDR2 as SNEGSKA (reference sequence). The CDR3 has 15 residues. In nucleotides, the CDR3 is TGCAGTGCTGGAGGACTAGCGGGCAGGGACAATGAGCAGTTCTTC. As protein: CSAGGLAGRDNEQFF.

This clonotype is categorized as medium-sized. The chain's CDR3 is CASSLGGGNPRIEQFF. CDR3 sequence (DNA): TGTGCCAGCAGCTTGGGGGGGGGGAACCCCCGTATTGAACAGTTCTTC. The J gene is TRBJ2-1, the V gene TRBV5-6, with 7 bases fitting TRBD2. Germline V gives CDR1 SGHDT, CDR2 YYEEEE. CDR3 size: 16 residues. The trim removed 0 bases at V and 13 bases at J, leaving 16 bases unmatched.

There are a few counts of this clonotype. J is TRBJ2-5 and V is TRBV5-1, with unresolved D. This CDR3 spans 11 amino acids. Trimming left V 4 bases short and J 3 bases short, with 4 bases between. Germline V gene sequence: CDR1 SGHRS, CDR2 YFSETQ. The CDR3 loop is CASSLEETQYF. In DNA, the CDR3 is TGCGCCAGCAGCCTAGAAGAGACCCAGTACTTC.

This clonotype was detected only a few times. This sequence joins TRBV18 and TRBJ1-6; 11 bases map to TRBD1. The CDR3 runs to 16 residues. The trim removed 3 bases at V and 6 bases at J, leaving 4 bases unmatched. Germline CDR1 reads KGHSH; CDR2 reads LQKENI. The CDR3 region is CASSPGTGGFNSPLHF. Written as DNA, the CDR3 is TGTGCCAGCTCACCGGGGACAGGGGGTTTTAATTCACCCCTCCACTTT.

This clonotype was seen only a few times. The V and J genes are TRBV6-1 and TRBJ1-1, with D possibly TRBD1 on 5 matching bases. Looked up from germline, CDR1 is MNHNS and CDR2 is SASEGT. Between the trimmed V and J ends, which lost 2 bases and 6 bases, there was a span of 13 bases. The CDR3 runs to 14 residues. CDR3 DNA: TGTGCCAGCAGTGAAATAAGGTGGGGGGCTGAAGCTTTCTTT. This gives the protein CASSEIRWGAEAFF.

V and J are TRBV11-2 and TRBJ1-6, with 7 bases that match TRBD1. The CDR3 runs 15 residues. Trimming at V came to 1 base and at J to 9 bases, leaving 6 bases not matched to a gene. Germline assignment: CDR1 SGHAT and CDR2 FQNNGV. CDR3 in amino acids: CASSLGQGVSSPLHF. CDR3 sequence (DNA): TGTGCCAGCAGCTTAGGACAGGGCGTCAGTTCACCCCTCCACTTT.

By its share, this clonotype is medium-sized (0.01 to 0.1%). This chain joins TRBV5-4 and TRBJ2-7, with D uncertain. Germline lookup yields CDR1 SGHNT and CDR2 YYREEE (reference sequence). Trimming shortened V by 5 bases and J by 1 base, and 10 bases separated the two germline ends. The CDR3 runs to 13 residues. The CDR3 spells CASSPAESYEQYF. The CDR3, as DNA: TGTGCCAGCAGTCCGGCAGAGTCCTACGAGCAGTACTTC.

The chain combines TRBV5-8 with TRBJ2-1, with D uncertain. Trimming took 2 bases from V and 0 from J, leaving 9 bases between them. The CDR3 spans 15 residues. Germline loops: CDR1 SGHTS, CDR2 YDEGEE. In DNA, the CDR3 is TGTGCCAGCAGCTTTGAGAGGAGCTCCTACAATGAGCAGTTCTTC. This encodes CASSFERSSYNEQFF.

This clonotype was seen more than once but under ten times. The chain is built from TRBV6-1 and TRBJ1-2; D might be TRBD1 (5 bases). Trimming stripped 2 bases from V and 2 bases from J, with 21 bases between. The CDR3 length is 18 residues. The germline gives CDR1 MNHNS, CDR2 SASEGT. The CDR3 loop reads CASSEYHTGGSGNYGYTF. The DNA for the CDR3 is TGTGCCAGCAGTGAATACCACACTGGGGGGTCAGGGAACTATGGCTACACCTTC.

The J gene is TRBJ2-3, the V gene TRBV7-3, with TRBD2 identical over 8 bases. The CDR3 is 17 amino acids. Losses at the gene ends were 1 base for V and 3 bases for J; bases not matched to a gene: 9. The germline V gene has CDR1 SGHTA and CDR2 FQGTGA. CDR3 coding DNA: TGTGCCAGCAGCTTAAGTCCGGGGGGGGCCCAAACAGATACGCAGTATTTT. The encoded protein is CASSLSPGGAQTDTQYF.

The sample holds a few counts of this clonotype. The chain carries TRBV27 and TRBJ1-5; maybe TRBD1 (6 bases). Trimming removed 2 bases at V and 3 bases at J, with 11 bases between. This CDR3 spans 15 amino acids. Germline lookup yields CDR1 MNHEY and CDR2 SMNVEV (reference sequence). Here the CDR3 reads CASSLGWGANQPQHF. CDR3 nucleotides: TGTGCCAGCAGTTTAGGTTGGGGGGCCAATCAGCCCCAGCATTTT.

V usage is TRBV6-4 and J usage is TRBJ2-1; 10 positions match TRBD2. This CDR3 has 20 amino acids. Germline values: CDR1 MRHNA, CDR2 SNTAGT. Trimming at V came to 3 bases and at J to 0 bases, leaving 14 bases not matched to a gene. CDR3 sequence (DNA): TGTGCCAGCAGTGAAGGTAGACTAGCGGGTGGGAAGAGCTCCTACAATGAGCAGTTCTTC. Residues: CASSEGRLAGGKSSYNEQFF.

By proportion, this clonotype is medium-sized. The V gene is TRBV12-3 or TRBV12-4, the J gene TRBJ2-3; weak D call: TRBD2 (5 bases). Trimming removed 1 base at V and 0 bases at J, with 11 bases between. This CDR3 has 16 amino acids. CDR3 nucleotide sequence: TGTGCCAGCAGTTTAGTCAGCCTAGCTAGCACAGATACGCAGTATTTT. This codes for CASSLVSLASTDTQYF.

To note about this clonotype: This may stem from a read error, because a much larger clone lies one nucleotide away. As DNA, the CDR3 is TGTGCCAGCGGGATAGTTACGCAGTATTTT. Protein: CASGIVTQYF. This chain links TRBV6-2 or TRBV6-3 with TRBJ2-3; D not resolved. The CDR3 is made up of 10 amino acids. CDR1 is MNHEY, CDR2 SVGEGT, per germline. The V and J ends lost 8 bases and 8 bases respectively, with 8 bases between them.

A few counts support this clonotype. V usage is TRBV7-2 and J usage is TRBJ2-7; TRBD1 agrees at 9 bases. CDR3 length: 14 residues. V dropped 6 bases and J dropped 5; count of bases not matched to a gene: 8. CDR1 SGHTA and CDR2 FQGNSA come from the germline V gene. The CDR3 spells CASRSRDRVDEQYF. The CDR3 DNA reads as TGTGCCAGCAGGTCCAGGGACAGGGTGGACGAGCAGTACTTC.

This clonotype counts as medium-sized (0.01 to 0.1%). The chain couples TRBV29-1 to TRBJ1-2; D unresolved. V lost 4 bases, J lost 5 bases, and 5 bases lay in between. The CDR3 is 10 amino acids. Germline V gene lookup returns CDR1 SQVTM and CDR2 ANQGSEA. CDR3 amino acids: CSVVGYGYTF. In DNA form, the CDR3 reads TGCAGCGTTGTGGGGTATGGCTACACCTTC. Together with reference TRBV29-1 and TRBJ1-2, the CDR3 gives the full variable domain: SAVISQKPSRDICQRGTSLTIQCQVDSQVTMMFWYRQQPGQSLTLIATANQGSEATYESGFVIDKFPISRPNLTFSTLTVSNMSPEDSSIYLCSVVGYGYTFGSGTRLTVV.

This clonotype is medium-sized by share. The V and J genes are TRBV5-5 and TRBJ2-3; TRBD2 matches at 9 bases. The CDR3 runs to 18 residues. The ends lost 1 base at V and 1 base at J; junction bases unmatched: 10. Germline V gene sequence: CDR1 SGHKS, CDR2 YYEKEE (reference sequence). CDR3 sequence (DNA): TGTGCCAGCAGCTTGAGTTCTCGAGCGGGGGGAGGCACAGATACGCAGTATTTT. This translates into CASSLSSRAGGGTDTQYF.

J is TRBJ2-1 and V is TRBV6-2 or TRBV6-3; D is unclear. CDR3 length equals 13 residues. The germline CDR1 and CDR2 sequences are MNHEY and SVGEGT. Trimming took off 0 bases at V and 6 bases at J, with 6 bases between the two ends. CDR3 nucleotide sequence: TGTGCCAGCAGTTACTCCGAGATCAATGAGCAGTTCTTC. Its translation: CASSYSEINEQFF.

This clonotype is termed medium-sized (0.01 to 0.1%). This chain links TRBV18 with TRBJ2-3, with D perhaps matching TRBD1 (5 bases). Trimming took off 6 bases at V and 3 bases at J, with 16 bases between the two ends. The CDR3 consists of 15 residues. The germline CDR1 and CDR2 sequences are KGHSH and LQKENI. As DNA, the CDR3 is TGTGCCAGCTCCCCTGAACTGAAGGGGACAGATACGCAGTATTTT. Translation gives CASSPELKGTDTQYF. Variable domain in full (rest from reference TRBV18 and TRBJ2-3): NAGVMQNPRHLVRRRGQEARLRCSPMKGHSHVYWYRQLPEEGLKFMVYLQKENIIDESGMPKERFSAEFPKEGPSILRIQQVVRGDSAAYFCASSPELKGTDTQYFGPGTRLTVL.

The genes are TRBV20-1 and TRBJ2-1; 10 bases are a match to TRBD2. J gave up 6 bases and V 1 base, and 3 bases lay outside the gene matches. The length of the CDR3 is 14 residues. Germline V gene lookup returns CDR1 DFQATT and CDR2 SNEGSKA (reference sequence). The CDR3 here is CSARGLAGLNEQFF. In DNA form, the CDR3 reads TGCAGTGCTAGAGGACTAGCGGGCCTCAATGAGCAGTTCTTC.

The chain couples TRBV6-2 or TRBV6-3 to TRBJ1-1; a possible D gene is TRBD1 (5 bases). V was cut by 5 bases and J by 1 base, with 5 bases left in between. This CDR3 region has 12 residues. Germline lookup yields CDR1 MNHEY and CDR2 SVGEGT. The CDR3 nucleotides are TGTGCCAGCAGTACAGGGAACACTGAAGCTTTCTTT. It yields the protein CASSTGNTEAFF.

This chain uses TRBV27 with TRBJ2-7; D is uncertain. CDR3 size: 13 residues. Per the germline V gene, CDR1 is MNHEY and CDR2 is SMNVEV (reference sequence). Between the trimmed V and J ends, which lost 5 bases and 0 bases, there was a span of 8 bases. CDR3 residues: CASSPLVSYEQYF. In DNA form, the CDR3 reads TGTGCCAGCAGTCCTCTGGTCTCCTACGAGCAGTACTTC.

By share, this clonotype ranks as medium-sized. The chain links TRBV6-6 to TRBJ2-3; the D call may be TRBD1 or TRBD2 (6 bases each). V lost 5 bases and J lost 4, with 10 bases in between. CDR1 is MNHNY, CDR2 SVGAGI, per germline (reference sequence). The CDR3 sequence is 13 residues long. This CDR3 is CASSPGGADTQYF. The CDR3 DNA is TGTGCCAGCAGTCCCGGGGGCGCAGATACGCAGTATTTT.

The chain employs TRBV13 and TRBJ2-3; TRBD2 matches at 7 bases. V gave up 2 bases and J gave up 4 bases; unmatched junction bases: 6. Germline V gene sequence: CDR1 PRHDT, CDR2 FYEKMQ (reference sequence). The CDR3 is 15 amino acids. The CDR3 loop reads CASSLSASGPDTQYF. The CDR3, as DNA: TGTGCCAGCAGCTTATCGGCTAGCGGCCCAGATACGCAGTATTTT. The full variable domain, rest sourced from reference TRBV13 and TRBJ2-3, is AAGVIQSPRHLIKEKRETATLKCYPIPRHDTVYWYQQGPGQDPQFLISFYEKMQSDKGSIPDRFSAQQFSDYHSELNMSSLELGDSALYFCASSLSASGPDTQYFGPGTRLTVL.

Here the CDR3 DNA reads TGTGCCAGCAGTTTACTCGACTTCGGGGGCCTTCAGCCCCAGCATTTT. It specifies CASSLLDFGGLQPQHF. This sequence joins TRBV6-2 or TRBV6-3 and TRBJ1-5; D is perhaps TRBD1 (6 bases). Germline CDR1 MNHEY, CDR2 SVGEGT. The V gene lost 4 bases and the J gene lost 6 bases, with 19 bases spanning the gap. The length of the CDR3 is 16 residues.

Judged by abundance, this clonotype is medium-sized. In DNA form, the CDR3 reads TGTGCCAGCAGTCCCGGGACTAGCTTTAGCACAGATACGCAGTATTTT. Its protein is CASSPGTSFSTDTQYF. This sequence joins TRBV6-5 and TRBJ2-3; 9 nucleotides align to TRBD2. CDR1 is MNHEY, CDR2 SVGAGI, per germline. The CDR3 loop spans 16 amino acids. V was pared by 5 bases and J by 0 bases, with 6 bases of the junction left unmatched.